These 3 T cell receptor beta chains originate from one sample sequenced in a study of blood T cell repertoires in COVID-19. The table came from immunoSEQ multiplex PCR; TCRdb's copy has only in-frame clones and leaves some out. The data show about 310,000 clones, around 90% seen once. Sequenced input: peripheral blood. The receptors originated from a woman aged 40 to 50 with COVID-19, enrolled during active disease.

The rearrangement uses TRBV5-1 and TRBJ1-5; D gene ambiguous. This CDR3 comprises 13 residues. The germline V and J ends were trimmed by 0 bases and 10 bases, with 11 bases remaining between them. The germline gives CDR1 SGHRS, CDR2 YFSETQ. This CDR3 reads CASSLAGGKPQHF. The CDR3 region has the DNA TGCGCCAGCAGCTTGGCCGGAGGTAAACCCCAGCATTTT. The full variable domain, in which reference TRBV5-1 and TRBJ1-5 provide the parts outside the CDR3, is KAGVTQTPRYLIKTRGQQVTLSCSPISGHRSVSWYQQTPGQGLQFLFEYFSETQRNKGNFPGRFSGRQFSNSRSEMNVSTLELGDSALYLCASSLAGGKPQHFGDGTRLSIL.

The genes are TRBV7-2 and TRBJ2-7, with TRBD2 as a possible D gene (5 bases). The CDR3 runs 13 residues. The V gene lost 3 bases and the J gene lost 4 bases, with 10 bases spanning the gap. In germline, CDR1 is SGHTA, CDR2 FQGNSA. CDR3 in DNA: TGTGCCAGCAGCTTCGCAGTAGCGTACGAGCAGTACTTC. Protein: CASSFAVAYEQYF.

V gene TRBV5-4 combines with J gene TRBJ1-6, with D possibly being TRBD1 (5 bases). V was trimmed by 0 bases and J by 12 bases, leaving 13 bases between them. Germline V gene data show CDR1 as SGHNT and CDR2 as YYREEE (reference sequence). The CDR3 is 14 amino acids. CDR3 sequence (DNA): TGTGCCAGCAGCTTGGAGGGGCATAGCAAACCCCTCCACTTT. Protein product: CASSLEGHSKPLHF.